Detailed here is one T cell receptor (beta chain). Its antigen is unknown. The record originates from a study of CD8 T cells in ankylosing spondylitis. Study findings and constraints: The clones that were linked to disease were reported to be significantly enriched in matched synovial fluid samples from ankylosing spondylitis patients. Seemingly characteristic of ankylosing spondylitis blood was a TCR beta motif consisting of about 8 highly homologous variants. The disease-linked clones had a CD8+ phenotype and low blood frequencies.

The V gene's germline CDR1 is SGHVS and CDR2 FNYEAQ. Trimming pared 0 bases from V and 0 bases from J, leaving 11 bases between. There are 17 residues in the CDR3. Quantitative 5'-RACE with molecular barcodes produced the TCR beta libraries. TCRdb processed the 5' RACE reads anew with MiXCR; each CDR3 protein has one entry. This table holds 150,000 to 200,000 distinct CDR3 sequences, 30% to 35% found once. This TCR derives from a male donor with ankylosing spondylitis. Sequencing was carried out using synovial fluid, either unsorted or a sorted T cell fraction (not recorded which). The J gene is TRBJ1-4, the V gene TRBV7-6; D is unresolved. The CDR3 DNA reads as TGTGCCAGCAGCTTAGCTGTTCAGGCGTCAACTAATGAAAAACTGTTTTTT. Its translation: CASSLAVQASTNEKLFF.